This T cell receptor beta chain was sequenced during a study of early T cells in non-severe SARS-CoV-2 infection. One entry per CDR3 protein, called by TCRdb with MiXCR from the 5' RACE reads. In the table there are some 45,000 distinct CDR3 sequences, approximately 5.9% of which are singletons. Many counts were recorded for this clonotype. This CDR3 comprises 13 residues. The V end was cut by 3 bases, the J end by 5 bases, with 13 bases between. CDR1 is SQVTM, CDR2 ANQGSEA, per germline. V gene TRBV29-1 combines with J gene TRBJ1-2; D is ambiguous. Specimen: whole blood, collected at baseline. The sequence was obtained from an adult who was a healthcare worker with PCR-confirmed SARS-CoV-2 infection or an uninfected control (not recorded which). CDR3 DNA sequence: TGCAGCGTTGAGTTGGGGATAGGGTATGGCTACACCTTC. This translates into CSVELGIGYGYTF.